The 14 T cell receptor beta chains below were found in one sample sequenced in a study of OX40 agonist ivuxolimab in advanced cancers. Data came from immunoSEQ multiplex PCR; TCRdb stores just in-frame clones and leaves some out. Of about 70,000 clones in the sample, approximately 90% were seen once. The specimen comprised CD4+ or CD8+ T cells sorted from blood, sampled in a trial of the OX40 agonist ivuxolimab. Receptor source: an adult with an advanced solid tumor such as melanoma, head and neck, liver or kidney cancer.

The V and J genes are TRBV5-1 and TRBJ2-2, with D tentatively TRBD2 (6 bases). With 4 bases removed from V and 7 bases from J, the gap between germline ends came to 11 bases. The CDR3 has 13 residues. Germline CDR1 reads SGHRS; CDR2 reads YFSETQ. CDR3 sequence (DNA): TGCGCCAGCAGCCCGGAGGGGAGCGGGGAGCTGTTTTTT. Protein product: CASSPEGSGELFF.

This rearrangement joins TRBV6-4 to TRBJ1-3; the match to TRBD1 covers 9 bases. Per germline, CDR1 MRHNA and CDR2 SNTAGT. The CDR3 sequence is 17 residues long. J lost 8 bases, V lost 4 bases, and 15 bases had no gene match. As DNA, the CDR3 is TGTGCCAGCAGTGGGTTTCGCCCGGGACAGGGATGGGACACCATATATTTT. As protein: CASSGFRPGQGWDTIYF.

The rearrangement links TRBV12-2 to TRBJ2-5; the table's TRBD1 call for D was not verified on the DNA. TRBV12-2 is a pseudogene. The CDR3 extends over 17 amino acids. Written as DNA, the CDR3 is TGTGCAAGTCGCTTAGTAGGGGGAGTCAGGTCGATGGAGACCCAGTACTTC. Residues: CASRLVGGVRSMETQYF.

The chain is built from TRBV6-6 and TRBJ1-5; 7 nucleotides align to TRBD1. V shed 5 bases, J shed 5 bases, and the junction held 9 bases outside the gene matches. Per germline, CDR1 MNHNY and CDR2 SVGAGI (reference sequence). CDR3 length equals 15 residues. CDR3 DNA sequence: TGTGCCAGCAGTAAACTGACAGGGAAGGATCAGCCCCAGCATTTT. It encodes CASSKLTGKDQPQHF.

CDR3 loop: CASSSPGNTQYF. Written as DNA, the CDR3 is TGTGCCAGCAGCTCCCCGGGGAATACGCAGTATTTT. V is TRBV11-2 and J is TRBJ2-3, with a tentative D call TRBD2 (5 bases). The V end was cut by 4 bases, the J end by 7 bases, with 9 bases between. The CDR3 extends over 12 amino acids. Germline V gives CDR1 SGHAT, CDR2 FQNNGV.

J is TRBJ2-1 and V is TRBV11-3, with 11 bases aligning to TRBD2. The CDR3 runs to 17 residues. Germline CDR1 SGHNT, CDR2 YENEEA. The ends lost 0 bases at V and 9 bases at J; junction bases unmatched: 10. The CDR3 coding sequence is TGTGCCAGCAGCTTAGATCGACGTAGCGGGAGGGCCGTTGAGCAGTTCTTC. This sequence encodes CASSLDRRSGRAVEQFF.

This clone was seen only a few times. J is TRBJ1-3 and V is TRBV5-1; 8 bases align to TRBD1. V trimming: 0 bases; J trimming: 4 bases; junction bases outside the gene matches: 3. The CDR3 runs 15 residues. Germline values: CDR1 SGHRS, CDR2 YFSETQ. The CDR3 is CASSLEGTGGNTIYF. The CDR3 region has the DNA TGCGCCAGCAGCTTGGAGGGGACAGGAGGAAACACCATATATTTT.

The CDR3 DNA is TGCAGCGTCCAGGGTCTAGCTGGAAACACCATATATTTT. Its protein is CSVQGLAGNTIYF. V is TRBV29-1 and J is TRBJ1-3; tentatively, D is TRBD1 (5 bases). This CDR3 comprises 13 residues. Trimming cost V 6 bases and J 2 bases, with 11 bases left between them. Germline CDR1 and CDR2: SQVTM and ANQGSEA.

Notes on this clone: The identical CDR3 is also encoded by other nucleotide sequences in the sample. The chain carries TRBV5-1 and TRBJ1-5; 11 positions agree with TRBD1. CDR3 length: 15 amino acids. The germline CDR1 and CDR2 sequences are SGHRS and YFSETQ. V shed 4 bases, J shed 7 bases, and the junction held 7 bases outside the gene matches. The CDR3 loop reads CASSPGQGAGQPQHF. CDR3 nucleotide sequence: TGCGCCAGCAGCCCCGGACAGGGGGCGGGACAGCCCCAGCATTTT.

V usage is TRBV18 and J usage is TRBJ2-3, with 8 bases matching TRBD2. Germline V gene data show CDR1 as KGHSH and CDR2 as LQKENI. V was pared by 1 base and J by 8 bases, with 5 bases of the junction left unmatched. This CDR3 comprises 14 residues. The CDR3 loop reads CASSPRAGEGTQYF. In DNA, the CDR3 is TGTGCCAGCTCACCACGAGCGGGAGAAGGTACGCAGTATTTT.

CDR3 region: CASSAFYEQYF. The CDR3 nucleotides read TGTGCCAGCAGCGCCTTCTACGAGCAGTACTTC. The chain employs TRBV6-1 and TRBJ2-7, with D unresolved. The CDR3 totals 11 residues. In germline, CDR1 is MNHNS, CDR2 SASEGT. V was pared by 6 bases and J by 3 bases, with 6 bases between.

The chain joins TRBV19 to TRBJ1-1; D remains ambiguous. CDR3 length: 16 amino acids. Trimming took 0 bases from V and 1 from J, leaving 12 bases between them. Germline V gene lookup returns CDR1 LNHDA and CDR2 SQIVND (reference sequence). In DNA form, the CDR3 reads TGTGCCAGTAGTATAGACGGGATAAGGAGGAACACTGAAGCTTTCTTT. Protein product: CASSIDGIRRNTEAFF.

The chain joins TRBV5-1 to TRBJ2-1; no firm D call. The length of the CDR3 is 13 residues. Trimming took 6 bases from V and 8 from J, leaving 15 bases between them. Germline CDR1 and CDR2: SGHRS and YFSETQ. CDR3 sequence: CASKLSHGDEQFF. The CDR3 nucleotides are TGCGCCAGCAAACTATCCCATGGGGATGAGCAGTTCTTC.

V gene TRBV7-3 combines with J gene TRBJ2-1; 11 nucleotides align to TRBD2. The CDR3 is 17 residues long. J lost 8 bases, V lost 0 bases, and 9 bases had no gene match. The germline V gene encodes CDR1 SGHTA and CDR2 FQGTGA. CDR3 residues: CASSLTPTSGRSDEQFF. The CDR3 nucleotides read TGTGCCAGCAGCTTAACGCCCACTAGCGGGAGAAGCGATGAGCAGTTCTTC.